In this sample, the clone carrying this TCR beta chain is medium-sized (0.01 to 0.1%). Its antigen is currently unknown. This sample stems from a study of T and B cells in COVID-19 patients. TRB rearrangements were amplified by multiplex PCR with BIOMED2 TRB-A/B primers. TCRdb reprocessed the multiplex PCR reads via MiXCR and lists one record per CDR3 protein. The data hold approximately 16,000 distinct CDR3 sequences, with about 30% observed a single time. TRB was amplified from around 250-500 ng of blood genomic DNA. Regarding the study as a whole: At recovery TRB diversity and richness exceeded healthy donors, after highly clonal active COVID-19 repertoires.

The receptor was isolated from a human donor who had recovered from COVID-19. Sequenced input: blood.

CDR3 amino acids: CASSATVLSYNEQFF. In nucleotides, the CDR3 is TGTGCCAGTAGTGCGACAGTCCTCTCCTACAATGAGCAGTTCTTC. This chain connects TRBV19 to TRBJ2-1, with D possibly matching TRBD1 (5 bases). CDR3 length equals 15 residues. Per the germline V gene, CDR1 is LNHDA and CDR2 is SQIVND (reference sequence). Trimming left V 5 bases short and J 0 bases short, with 11 bases between.